The TCR beta chain under discussion was sequenced for a study of T cells in Graves' hyperthyroidism and ophthalmopathy. Study results and limitations: Most clonotypes that expanded in the thyroid above 0.001 also showed up in blood.

Trimming took 6 bases from V and 2 from J; bases not matched to a gene: 11. CDR1 SGHTA and CDR2 FQGNSA come from the germline V gene. The CDR3 length is 16 residues. If no ophthalmopathy progression occurred within 18 months, Graves' hyperthyroidism was stable. Each patient was aged 18 to 65 and had newly diagnosed hyperthyroidism of under 2 months' duration. Used for diagnoses were clinical symptoms, serum thyroxine and TRAb, thyroid ultrasound and orbital computed tomography. Regarding this clonotype: The target antigen is unknown.

RNA transcripts were the template for amplifying TCR beta CDR3 regions. Initially, a first-round RT-PCR of the TCR CDR3 employed the HTBI primer set. One entry per CDR3 protein results from TCRdb running MiXCR on the multiplex PCR reads. This sample has approximately 560,000 distinct CDR3 sequences, with approximately 44% found just once. Sequenced sample: peripheral blood or thyroid tissue (not recorded which). This chain connects TRBV7-2 to TRBJ2-5, with 8 nucleotides matching TRBD2. The receptor was derived from a woman between 18 and 29 years old with Graves' hyperthyroidism. CDR3 residues: CASSIFPGGVQETQYF. DNA for the CDR3: TGTGCCAGCAGTATCTTCCCGGGAGGGGTTCAAGAGACCCAGTACTTC.